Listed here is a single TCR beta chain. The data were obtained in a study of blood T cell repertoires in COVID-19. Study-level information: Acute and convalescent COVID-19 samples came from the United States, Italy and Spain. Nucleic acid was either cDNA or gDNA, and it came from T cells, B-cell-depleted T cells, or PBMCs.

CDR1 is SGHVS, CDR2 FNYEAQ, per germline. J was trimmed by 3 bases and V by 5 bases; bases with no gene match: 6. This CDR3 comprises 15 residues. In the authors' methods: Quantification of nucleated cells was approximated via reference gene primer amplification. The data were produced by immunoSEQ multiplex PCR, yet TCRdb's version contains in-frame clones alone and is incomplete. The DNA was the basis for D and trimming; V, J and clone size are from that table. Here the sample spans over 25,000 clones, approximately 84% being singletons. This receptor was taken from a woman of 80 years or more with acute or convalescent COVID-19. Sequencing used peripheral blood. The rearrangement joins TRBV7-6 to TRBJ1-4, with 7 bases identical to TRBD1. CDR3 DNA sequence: TGTGCCAGCAGCCCTCGGACAGGCTCTAATGAAAAACTGTTTTTT. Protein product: CASSPRTGSNEKLFF.